What follows are 23 T cell receptor beta chains derived from one specimen sequenced in a study of identical twins. TCRdb re-analysed the 5' RACE reads in MiXCR, keeping a single row per CDR3 protein. The sample holds approximately 500,000 distinct CDR3 sequences, more than 20% seen once. These same data were also listed under a study on T cells expressing NK-cell markers.

The material sequenced was CD4+ T cells sorted from blood. These receptors were collected from a woman aged 18-29 years in good health.

V gene TRBV27 combines with J gene TRBJ2-7; D is possibly TRBD1 or TRBD2 (5 bases each). CDR1 and CDR2 from the germline V gene are MNHEY and SMNVEV (reference sequence). Between the trimmed V and J ends, which lost 7 bases and 0 bases, there was a span of 13 bases. The CDR3 sequence is 14 residues long. DNA for the CDR3: TGTGCCAGCAAGGGGACCCAACACTCCTACGAGCAGTACTTC. Its protein is CASKGTQHSYEQYF.

V and J are TRBV7-2 and TRBJ2-3, with no clear D. Trimming pared 3 bases from V and 6 bases from J, leaving 7 bases between. Germline CDR1 is SGHTA and CDR2 is FQGNSA. This CDR3 contains 12 residues. The CDR3 DNA sequence: TGTGCCAGCAGCTTTGGAGTGGATACGCAGTATTTT. Amino acids: CASSFGVDTQYF.

The genes are TRBV5-5 and TRBJ1-3; unclear D gene. CDR3 length equals 17 residues. V dropped 4 bases and J dropped 0 bases, with 17 bases sitting between them. Germline CDR1 is SGHKS and CDR2 is YYEKEE (reference sequence). The CDR3: CASSLIPDGFSGNTIYF. CDR3 DNA sequence: TGTGCCAGCAGCCTAATACCAGACGGGTTCTCTGGAAACACCATATATTTT.

This clonotype was picked up a small number of times. The chain joins TRBV27 to TRBJ1-2, with a tentative D call TRBD1 (5 bases). V was clipped by 10 bases and J by 5 bases, with 20 bases between them. The CDR3 has 14 residues. Per germline, CDR1 MNHEY and CDR2 SMNVEV (reference sequence). The CDR3 sequence: CATRSLSEGYGYTF. Written as DNA, the CDR3 is TGTGCCACCAGAAGTCTGAGTGAGGGGTATGGCTACACCTTC.

The V gene is TRBV20-1, the J gene TRBJ2-7, with TRBD2 matching 10 bases. Trimming at V came to 5 bases and at J to 6 bases, leaving 7 bases not matched to a gene. Looked up from germline, CDR1 is DFQATT and CDR2 is SNEGSKA (reference sequence). This CDR3 has 13 residues. In DNA, the CDR3 is TGCAGTGCTGGGCCTAGCGGGAGTCTCGAGCAGTACTTC. Its translation is CSAGPSGSLEQYF.

This clonotype was observed a few times. This chain joins TRBV20-1 and TRBJ1-5, with D possibly matching TRBD1 (5 bases). V gave up 2 bases and J gave up 2 bases, with 10 bases separating them. The germline gives CDR1 DFQATT, CDR2 SNEGSKA (reference sequence). This CDR3 has 14 residues. This CDR3 reads CSARQGLGNQPQHF. The CDR3 nucleotides read TGCAGTGCTAGACAGGGTTTGGGCAATCAGCCCCAGCATTTT.

As regards this clonotype: It may be a read error: a sequence one base away is much more abundant. V and J are TRBV3-1 and TRBJ2-3; D uncertain. Per the germline V gene, CDR1 is LGHDT and CDR2 is YNNKEL (reference sequence). This CDR3 contains 12 residues. Trimming stripped 2 bases from V and 3 bases from J, with 3 bases between. This CDR3 is CASSQQTDTQYF. The CDR3 region has the DNA TGTGCCAGCAGCCAACAAACAGATACGCAGTATTTT.

This chain links TRBV6-4 with TRBJ2-3; D may be TRBD2 (6 bases). V was cut by 8 bases and J by 0 bases, with 15 bases left in between. The CDR3 is made up of 15 amino acids. Germline V lookup: CDR1 MRHNA, CDR2 SNTAGT. DNA of the CDR3: TGTGCCAGCGGGGAGTGGGGGACTAGCACAGATACGCAGTATTTT. It yields the protein CASGEWGTSTDTQYF.

In this sample, this clonotype turned up a few times. This chain uses TRBV6-5 with TRBJ2-1, with D unclear. The CDR3 is made up of 12 amino acids. Trimming pared 6 bases from V and 9 bases from J, leaving 12 bases between. Germline V CDR1 and CDR2: MNHEY, SVGAGI. CDR3 nucleotide sequence: TGTGCCAGCAGAAGCCTGCGGAGTGAGCAGTTCTTC. It specifies CASRSLRSEQFF.

This clonotype was counted a few times. This rearrangement joins TRBV7-3 to TRBJ2-7; no clear D. The CDR3 is 14 amino acids. Germline CDR1 reads SGHTA; CDR2 reads FQGTGA. The V end was cut by 1 base, the J end by 5 bases, with 12 bases between. The CDR3 is CASSLSLANHEQYF. The DNA of the CDR3 is TGTGCCAGCAGCTTAAGCCTTGCGAACCACGAGCAGTACTTC.

V and J are TRBV10-3 and TRBJ1-5; the match to TRBD1 covers 10 bases. V was pared by 2 bases and J by 6 bases, with 4 bases of the junction left unmatched. Germline assignment: CDR1 ENHRY and CDR2 SYGVKD. The CDR3 sequence is 15 residues long. CDR3 amino acids: CAISEGQGDGQPQHF. Here the CDR3 DNA reads TGTGCCATCAGTGAGGGACAGGGGGATGGTCAGCCCCAGCATTTT.

This sequence joins TRBV20-1 and TRBJ1-1; TRBD1 might be the D (5 bases). CDR3 length: 11 residues. V was clipped by 6 bases and J by 7 bases, with 12 bases between them. Germline V gene lookup returns CDR1 DFQATT and CDR2 SNEGSKA (reference sequence). CDR3 DNA sequence: TGCAGTGCCAGGAGACAGATTGAAGCTTTCTTT. It codes for CSARRQIEAFF.

The chain combines TRBV20-1 with TRBJ2-2, with D perhaps TRBD2 (6 bases). The CDR3 covers 15 residues. Germline V lookup: CDR1 DFQATT, CDR2 SNEGSKA (reference sequence). Trimming cost V 0 bases and J 0 bases, with 8 bases left between them. In DNA, the CDR3 is TGCAGTGCTAGAGATGCGGGAACGAACACCGGGGAGCTGTTTTTT. This encodes CSARDAGTNTGELFF.

CDR3 DNA sequence: TGTGCCAGCAGTTACTCCAGGACAAACGAGCAGTACTTC. Translation: CASSYSRTNEQYF. This chain uses TRBV6-2 or TRBV6-3 with TRBJ2-7; weak D call: TRBD1 (5 bases). Between the trimmed V and J ends, which lost 0 bases and 5 bases, there was a span of 8 bases. Germline V CDR1 and CDR2: MNHEY, SVGEGT. CDR3 length: 13 residues.

Here the CDR3 DNA reads TGCAGTGCTAGACCCATGTTGGATACGCAGTATTTT. Translated, it gives CSARPMLDTQYF. The genes are TRBV20-1 and TRBJ2-3; D not certain. Germline lookup yields CDR1 DFQATT and CDR2 SNEGSKA (reference sequence). V shed 2 bases and J shed 6 bases, with 9 bases lying between them. The CDR3 runs to 12 residues.

There are a few counts of this clonotype. The gene calls are TRBV29-1 and TRBJ2-1; D uncertain. The CDR3 sequence is 10 residues long. Trimming removed 6 bases from V and 6 bases from J, with 6 bases in between. Germline assignment: CDR1 SQVTM and CDR2 ANQGSEA. Here the CDR3 reads CSVSANEQFF. CDR3 nucleotides: TGCAGCGTCTCCGCCAATGAGCAGTTCTTC.

V gene TRBV5-6 combines with J gene TRBJ2-3; D is ambiguous. CDR3 length: 14 amino acids. Germline assignment: CDR1 SGHDT and CDR2 YYEEEE. V lost 0 bases to trimming and J lost 2 bases, with 7 bases between them. The DNA for the CDR3 is TGTGCCAGCAGCTTGGTTACCCCCACAGATACGCAGTATTTT. Translating it yields CASSLVTPTDTQYF.

The rearrangement links TRBV12-3 or TRBV12-4 to TRBJ1-1; D gene ambiguous. The CDR3 sequence is 14 residues long. Trimming took 7 bases from V and 7 from J, leaving 19 bases between them. The CDR3 loop is CASTPSPTYNEAFF. As DNA, the CDR3 is TGTGCCAGCACTCCTTCGCCGACGTACAATGAAGCTTTCTTT.

CDR3 in DNA: TGTGCCAGCAGTAGGACACTAGTGGAGACCCAGTACTTC. The encoded protein is CASSRTLVETQYF. The chain has TRBV6-1 and TRBJ2-5; D tentatively fits TRBD1 or TRBD2 (5 bases each). Germline CDR1 reads MNHNS; CDR2 reads SASEGT. The CDR3 is 13 amino acids. V was cut by 5 bases and J by 5 bases, with 12 bases left in between.

This clonotype was recorded a few times. This sequence joins TRBV20-1 and TRBJ1-2; 9 bases agree with TRBD1. Germline V gives CDR1 DFQATT, CDR2 SNEGSKA (reference sequence). Trimming removed 6 bases from V and 6 bases from J; junction bases left unmatched: 5. CDR3 length: 12 residues. The CDR3 DNA is TGCAGTGCGCAACAGGGGGCAAATGGCTACACCTTC. Protein sequence: CSAQQGANGYTF.

The rearrangement links TRBV7-9 to TRBJ2-2; a possible D gene is TRBD1 (5 bases). The V gene's germline CDR1 is SEHNR and CDR2 FQNEAQ (reference sequence). CDR3 length: 15 residues. V shed 5 bases and J shed 1 base, with 11 bases lying between them. The CDR3 DNA sequence: TGTGCCAGCAGCACCCGACAGTTGAACACCGGGGAGCTGTTTTTT. Protein product: CASSTRQLNTGELFF. The variable domain in full, with the rest retrieved from reference TRBV7-9 and TRBJ2-2, is DTGVSQNPRHKITKRGQNVTFRCDPISEHNRLYWYRQTLGQGPEFLTYFQNEAQLEKSRLLSDRFSAERPKGSFSTLEIQRTEQGDSAMYLCASSTRQLNTGELFFGEGSRLTVL.

This clonotype has at least ten counts. The rearrangement links TRBV5-6 to TRBJ2-3; 8 bases match TRBD2. The CDR3 extends over 15 amino acids. CDR1 SGHDT and CDR2 YYEEEE come from the germline V gene. J gave up 1 base and V 2 bases, and 3 bases lay outside the gene matches. Here the CDR3 DNA reads TGTGCCAGCAGCTTCAGCGGGGGCCGCACAGATACGCAGTATTTT. It translates to CASSFSGGRTDTQYF. The whole variable domain, remainder taken from reference TRBV5-6 and TRBJ2-3, is DAGVTQSPTHLIKTRGQQVTLRCSPKSGHDTVSWYQQALGQGPQFIFQYYEEEERQRGNFPDRFSGHQFPNYSSELNVNALLLGDSALYLCASSFSGGRTDTQYFGPGTRLTVL.

This chain links TRBV6-1 with TRBJ2-3, with TRBD1 identical over 7 bases. Per the germline V gene, CDR1 is MNHNS and CDR2 is SASEGT. The trim removed 8 bases at V and 1 base at J, leaving 9 bases unmatched. The CDR3 totals 15 residues. Written as DNA, the CDR3 is TGTGCCAGCGGATCCTACAGGGGCCGCACAGATACGCAGTATTTT. As protein: CASGSYRGRTDTQYF.